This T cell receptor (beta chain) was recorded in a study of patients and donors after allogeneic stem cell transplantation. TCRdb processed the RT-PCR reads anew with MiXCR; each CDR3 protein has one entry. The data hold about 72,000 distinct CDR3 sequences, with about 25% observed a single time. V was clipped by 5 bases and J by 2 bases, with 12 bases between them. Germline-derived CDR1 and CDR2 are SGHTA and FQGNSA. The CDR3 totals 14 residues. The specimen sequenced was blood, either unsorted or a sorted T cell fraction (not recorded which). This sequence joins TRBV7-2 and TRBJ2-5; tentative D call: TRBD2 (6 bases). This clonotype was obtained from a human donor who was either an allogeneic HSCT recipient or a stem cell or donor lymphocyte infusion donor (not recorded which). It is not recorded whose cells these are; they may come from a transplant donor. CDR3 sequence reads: CASSPTRWQETQYF. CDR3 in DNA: TGTGCCAGCAGCCCGACTAGATGGCAAGAGACCCAGTACTTC.